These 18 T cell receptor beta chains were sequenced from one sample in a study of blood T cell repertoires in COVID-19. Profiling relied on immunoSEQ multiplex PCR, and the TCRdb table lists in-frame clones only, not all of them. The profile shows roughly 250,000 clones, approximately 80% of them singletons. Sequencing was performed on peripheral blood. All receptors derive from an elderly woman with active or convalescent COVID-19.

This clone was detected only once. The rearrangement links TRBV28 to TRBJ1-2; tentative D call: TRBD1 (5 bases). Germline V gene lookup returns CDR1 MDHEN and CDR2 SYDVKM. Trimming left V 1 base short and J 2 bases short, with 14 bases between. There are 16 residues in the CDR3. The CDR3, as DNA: TGTGCCAGCAGTTTATCACGAGGGAGGGGAAACTATGGCTACACCTTC. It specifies CASSLSRGRGNYGYTF.

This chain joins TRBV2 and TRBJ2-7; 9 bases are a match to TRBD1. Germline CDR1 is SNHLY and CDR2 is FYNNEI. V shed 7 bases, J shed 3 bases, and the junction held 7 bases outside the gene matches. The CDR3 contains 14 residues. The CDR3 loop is CASTPQGAIYEQYF. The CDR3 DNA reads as TGTGCCAGCACCCCACAGGGGGCAATCTACGAGCAGTACTTC.

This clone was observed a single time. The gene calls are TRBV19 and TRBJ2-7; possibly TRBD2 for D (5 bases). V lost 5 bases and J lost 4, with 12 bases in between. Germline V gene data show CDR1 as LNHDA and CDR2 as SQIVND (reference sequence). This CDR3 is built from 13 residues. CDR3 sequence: CASSLKRGYEQYF. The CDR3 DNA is TGTGCCAGTAGTCTAAAACGGGGTTACGAGCAGTACTTC.

CDR3 residues: CASSIGQGDTDTQYF. The CDR3, as DNA: TGCGCCAGCAGTATTGGACAGGGGGACACAGATACGCAGTATTTT. The chain is built from TRBV10-1 and TRBJ2-3, with TRBD1 identical over 10 bases. The CDR3 totals 15 residues. CDR1 and CDR2 (germline): WNHNN, SYGVQD (reference sequence). V lost 5 bases, J lost 2 bases, and 4 bases stayed unmatched.

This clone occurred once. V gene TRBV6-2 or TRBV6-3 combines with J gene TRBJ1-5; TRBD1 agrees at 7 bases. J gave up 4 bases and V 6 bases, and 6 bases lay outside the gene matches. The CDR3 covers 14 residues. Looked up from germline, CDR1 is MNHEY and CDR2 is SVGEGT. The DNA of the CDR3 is TGTGCCAGCAGCCGCCCAGGGGGTAATCAGCCCCAGCATTTT. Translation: CASSRPGGNQPQHF.

CDR3 coding DNA: TGTGCCAGCAGTTACGGGGACAGGCCAGTTGAGCAGTACTTC. Encoded protein: CASSYGDRPVEQYF. The V and J genes are TRBV6-6 and TRBJ2-7; 8 bases map to TRBD1. This CDR3 region has 14 residues. J was trimmed by 7 bases and V by 2 bases; bases with no gene match: 7. CDR1 MNHNY and CDR2 SVGAGI come from the germline V gene (reference sequence).

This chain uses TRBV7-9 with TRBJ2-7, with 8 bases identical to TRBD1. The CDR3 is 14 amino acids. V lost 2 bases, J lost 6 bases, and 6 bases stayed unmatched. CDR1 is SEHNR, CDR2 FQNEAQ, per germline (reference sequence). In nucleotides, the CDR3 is TGTGCCAGCAGCTTACGGCCAGGGGGCTCCGAGCAGTACTTC. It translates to CASSLRPGGSEQYF.

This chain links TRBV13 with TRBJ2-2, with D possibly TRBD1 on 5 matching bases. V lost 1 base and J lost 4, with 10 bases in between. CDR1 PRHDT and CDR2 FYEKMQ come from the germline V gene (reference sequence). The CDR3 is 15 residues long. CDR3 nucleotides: TGTGCCAGCAGCTTAGCTCAGGGTGGCACCGGGGAGCTGTTTTTT. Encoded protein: CASSLAQGGTGELFF.

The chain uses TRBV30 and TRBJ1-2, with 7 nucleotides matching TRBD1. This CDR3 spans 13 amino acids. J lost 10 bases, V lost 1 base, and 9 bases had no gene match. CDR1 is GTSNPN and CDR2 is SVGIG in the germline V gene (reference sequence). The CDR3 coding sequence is TGTGCCTGGAGTGCCGAAAGACAGGGTGTCTACACCTTC. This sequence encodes CAWSAERQGVYTF.

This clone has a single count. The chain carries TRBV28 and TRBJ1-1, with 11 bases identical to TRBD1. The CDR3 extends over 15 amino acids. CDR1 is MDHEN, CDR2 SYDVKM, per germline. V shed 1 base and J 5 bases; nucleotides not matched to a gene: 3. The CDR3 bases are TGTGCCAGCAGTTTATTTGGGACAGGGGGAACTGAAGCTTTCTTT. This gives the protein CASSLFGTGGTEAFF.

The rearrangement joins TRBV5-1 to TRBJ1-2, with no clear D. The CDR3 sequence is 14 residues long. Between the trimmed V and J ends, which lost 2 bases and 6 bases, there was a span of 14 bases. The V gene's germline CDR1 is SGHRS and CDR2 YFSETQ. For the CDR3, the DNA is TGCGCCAGCAGCTTCACCGTCGCGGGTCATGGCTACACCTTC. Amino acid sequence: CASSFTVAGHGYTF.

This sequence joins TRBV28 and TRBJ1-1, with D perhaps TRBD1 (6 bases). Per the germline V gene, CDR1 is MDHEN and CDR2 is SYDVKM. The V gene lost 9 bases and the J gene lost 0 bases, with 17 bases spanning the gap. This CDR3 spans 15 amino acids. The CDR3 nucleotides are TGTGCCAGGATAAAGGGGGTAACCCTGAACACTGAAGCTTTCTTT. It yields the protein CARIKGVTLNTEAFF.

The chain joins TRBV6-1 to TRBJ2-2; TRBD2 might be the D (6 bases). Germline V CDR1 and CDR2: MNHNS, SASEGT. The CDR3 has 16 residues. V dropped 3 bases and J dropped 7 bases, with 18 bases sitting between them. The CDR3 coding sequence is TGTGCCAGCAGTGACGTCAGTGTACGGGAGTTCGGGGAGCTGTTTTTT. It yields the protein CASSDVSVREFGELFF.

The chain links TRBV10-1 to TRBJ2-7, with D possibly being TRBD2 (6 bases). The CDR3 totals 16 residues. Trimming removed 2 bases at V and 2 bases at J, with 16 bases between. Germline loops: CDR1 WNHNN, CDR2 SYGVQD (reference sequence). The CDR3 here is CASSEGGRTKTYEQYF. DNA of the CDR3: TGCGCCAGCAGTGAGGGAGGGCGTACGAAGACCTACGAGCAGTACTTC.

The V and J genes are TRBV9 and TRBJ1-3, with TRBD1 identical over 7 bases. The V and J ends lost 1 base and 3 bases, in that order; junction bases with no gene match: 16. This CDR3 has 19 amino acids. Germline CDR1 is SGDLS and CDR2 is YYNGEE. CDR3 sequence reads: CASSVTSQGTNSLGNTIYF. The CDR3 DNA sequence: TGTGCCAGCAGCGTAACGTCACAGGGGACGAATAGCCTTGGAAACACCATATATTTT.

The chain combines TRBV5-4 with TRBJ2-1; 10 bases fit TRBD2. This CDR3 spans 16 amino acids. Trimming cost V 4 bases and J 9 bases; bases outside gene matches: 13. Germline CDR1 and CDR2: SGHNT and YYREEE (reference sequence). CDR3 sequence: CASSPVIAGGRSEQFF. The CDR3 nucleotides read TGTGCCAGCAGCCCCGTGATAGCGGGAGGAAGGAGTGAGCAGTTCTTC.

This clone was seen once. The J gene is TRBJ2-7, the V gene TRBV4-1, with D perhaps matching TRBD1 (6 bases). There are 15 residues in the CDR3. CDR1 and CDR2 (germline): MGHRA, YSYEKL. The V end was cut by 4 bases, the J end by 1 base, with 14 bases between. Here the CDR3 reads CASSPNEQGSYEQYF. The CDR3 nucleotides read TGCGCCAGCAGCCCTAACGAACAGGGATCCTACGAGCAGTACTTC.

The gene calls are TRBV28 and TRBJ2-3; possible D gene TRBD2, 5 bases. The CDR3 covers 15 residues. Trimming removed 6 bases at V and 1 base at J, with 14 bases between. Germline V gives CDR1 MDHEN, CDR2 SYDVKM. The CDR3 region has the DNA TGTGCCAGCAGCACCCCCGCGCGGGGCACAGATACGCAGTATTTT. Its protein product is CASSTPARGTDTQYF.